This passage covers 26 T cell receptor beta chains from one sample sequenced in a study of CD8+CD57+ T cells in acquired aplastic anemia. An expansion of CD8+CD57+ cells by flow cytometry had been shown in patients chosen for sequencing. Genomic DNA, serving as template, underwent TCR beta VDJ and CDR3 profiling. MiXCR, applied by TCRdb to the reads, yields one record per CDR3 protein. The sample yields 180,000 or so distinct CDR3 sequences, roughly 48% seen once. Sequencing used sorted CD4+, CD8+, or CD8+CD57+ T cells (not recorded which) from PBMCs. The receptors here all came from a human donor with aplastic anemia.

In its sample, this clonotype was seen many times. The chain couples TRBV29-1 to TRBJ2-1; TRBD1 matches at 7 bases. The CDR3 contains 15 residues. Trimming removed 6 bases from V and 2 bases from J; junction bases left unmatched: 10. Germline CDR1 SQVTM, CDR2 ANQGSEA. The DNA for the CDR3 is TGCAGCGTCCAAGGGACAGTGCTGACCTACAATGAGCAGTTCTTC. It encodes CSVQGTVLTYNEQFF.

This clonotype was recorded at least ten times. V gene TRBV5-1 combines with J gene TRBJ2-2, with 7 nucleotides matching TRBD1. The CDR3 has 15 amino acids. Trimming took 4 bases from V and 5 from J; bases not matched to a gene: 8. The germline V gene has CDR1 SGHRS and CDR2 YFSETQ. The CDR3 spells CASSPQTGRTGELFF. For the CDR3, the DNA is TGCGCCAGCAGCCCGCAGACAGGGCGGACCGGGGAGCTGTTTTTT.

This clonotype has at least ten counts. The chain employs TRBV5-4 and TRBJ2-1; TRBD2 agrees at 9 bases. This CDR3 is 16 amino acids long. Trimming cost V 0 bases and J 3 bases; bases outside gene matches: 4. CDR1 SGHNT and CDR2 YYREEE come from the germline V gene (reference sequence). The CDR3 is CASSLASSGVYNEQFF. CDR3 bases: TGTGCCAGCAGCTTGGCCTCTAGCGGGGTCTACAATGAGCAGTTCTTC.

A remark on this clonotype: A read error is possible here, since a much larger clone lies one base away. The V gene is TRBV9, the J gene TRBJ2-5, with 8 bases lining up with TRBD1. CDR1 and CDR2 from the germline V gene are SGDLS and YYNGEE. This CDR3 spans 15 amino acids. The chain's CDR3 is CASSLDRGPQEAQYF. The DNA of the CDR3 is TGTGCCAGCAGCTTAGACAGGGGACCTCAAGAGGCCCAGTACTTC.

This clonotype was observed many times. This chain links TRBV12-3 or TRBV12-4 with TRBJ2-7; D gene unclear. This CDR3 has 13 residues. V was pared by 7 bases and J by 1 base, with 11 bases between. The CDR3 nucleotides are TGTGCCAGCAAACCTAACTTATCCTACGAGCAGTACTTC. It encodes CASKPNLSYEQYF.

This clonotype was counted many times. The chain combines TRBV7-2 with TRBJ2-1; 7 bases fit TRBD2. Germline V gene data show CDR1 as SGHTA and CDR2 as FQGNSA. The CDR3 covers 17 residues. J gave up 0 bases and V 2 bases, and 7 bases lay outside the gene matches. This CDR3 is CASSLLRGGGSYNEQFF. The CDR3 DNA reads TGTGCCAGCAGCTTACTTCGCGGGGGAGGCTCCTACAATGAGCAGTTCTTC.

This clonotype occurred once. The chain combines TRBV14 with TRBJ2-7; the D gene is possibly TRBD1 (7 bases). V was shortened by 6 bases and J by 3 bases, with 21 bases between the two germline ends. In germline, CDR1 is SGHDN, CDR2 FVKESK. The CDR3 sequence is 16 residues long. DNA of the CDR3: TGTGCCAGCAGTGATTTACCGGGGGCAGGGGGCTACGAGCAGTACTTC. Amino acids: CASSDLPGAGGYEQYF.

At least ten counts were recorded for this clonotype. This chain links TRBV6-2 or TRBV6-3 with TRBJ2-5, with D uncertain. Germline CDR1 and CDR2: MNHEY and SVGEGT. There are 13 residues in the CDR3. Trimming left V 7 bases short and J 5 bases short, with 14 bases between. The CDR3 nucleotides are TGTGCCAGCACCCGACAACTTGAGGAGACCCAGTACTTC. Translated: CASTRQLEETQYF.

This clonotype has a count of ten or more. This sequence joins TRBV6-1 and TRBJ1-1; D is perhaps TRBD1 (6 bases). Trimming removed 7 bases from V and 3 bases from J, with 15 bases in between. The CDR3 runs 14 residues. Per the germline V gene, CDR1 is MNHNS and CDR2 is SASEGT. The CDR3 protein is CASNAQGTDTEAFF. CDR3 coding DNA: TGTGCCAGCAACGCTCAGGGGACGGACACTGAAGCTTTCTTT.

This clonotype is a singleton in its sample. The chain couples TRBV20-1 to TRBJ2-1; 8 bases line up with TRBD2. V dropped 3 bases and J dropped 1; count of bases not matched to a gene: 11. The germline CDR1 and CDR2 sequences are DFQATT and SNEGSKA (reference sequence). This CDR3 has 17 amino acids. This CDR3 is CSASSAGATGSYNEQFF. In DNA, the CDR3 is TGCAGTGCTAGTTCAGCGGGGGCAACTGGATCCTACAATGAGCAGTTCTTC.

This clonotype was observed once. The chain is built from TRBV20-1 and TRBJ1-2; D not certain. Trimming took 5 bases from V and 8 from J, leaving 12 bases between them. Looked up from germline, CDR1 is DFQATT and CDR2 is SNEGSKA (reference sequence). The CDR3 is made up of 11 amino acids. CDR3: CSALTALGYTF. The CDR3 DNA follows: TGCAGTGCTTTAACAGCCTTAGGCTACACCTTC.

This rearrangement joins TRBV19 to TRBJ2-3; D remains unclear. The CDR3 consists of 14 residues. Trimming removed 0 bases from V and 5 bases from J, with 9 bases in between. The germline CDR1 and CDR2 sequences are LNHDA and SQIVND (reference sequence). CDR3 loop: CASSIDGPRDTQYF. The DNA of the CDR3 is TGTGCCAGTAGTATAGATGGGCCGCGAGATACGCAGTATTTT.

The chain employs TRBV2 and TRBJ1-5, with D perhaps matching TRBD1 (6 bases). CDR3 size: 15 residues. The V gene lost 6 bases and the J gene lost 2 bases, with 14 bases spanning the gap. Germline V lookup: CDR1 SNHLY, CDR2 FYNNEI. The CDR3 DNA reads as TGTGCCAGCAGCTTAGGGGGATCGGGCAATCAGCCCCAGCATTTT. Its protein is CASSLGGSGNQPQHF.

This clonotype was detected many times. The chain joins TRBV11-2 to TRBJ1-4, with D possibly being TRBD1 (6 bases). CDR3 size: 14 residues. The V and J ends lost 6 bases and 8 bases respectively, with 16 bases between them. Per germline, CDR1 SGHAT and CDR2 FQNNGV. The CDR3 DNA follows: TGTGCCAGCAGTCAAGGGGGGCAGAGGGAAAAACTGTTTTTT. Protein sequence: CASSQGGQREKLFF.

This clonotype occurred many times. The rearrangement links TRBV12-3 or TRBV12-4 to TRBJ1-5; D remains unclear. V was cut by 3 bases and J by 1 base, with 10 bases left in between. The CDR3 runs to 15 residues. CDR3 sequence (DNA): TGTGCCAGCAGTTTTGCGGGGAGCAGCAATCAGCCCCAGCATTTT. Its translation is CASSFAGSSNQPQHF.

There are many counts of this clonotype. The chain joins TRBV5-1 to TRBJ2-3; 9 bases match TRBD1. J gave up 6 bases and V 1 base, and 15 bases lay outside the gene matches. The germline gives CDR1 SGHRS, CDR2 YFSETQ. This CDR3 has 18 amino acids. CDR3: CASSLYVRGTGIGDTQYF. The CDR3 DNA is TGCGCCAGCAGCTTGTATGTCAGGGGGACAGGGATAGGGGATACGCAGTATTTT.

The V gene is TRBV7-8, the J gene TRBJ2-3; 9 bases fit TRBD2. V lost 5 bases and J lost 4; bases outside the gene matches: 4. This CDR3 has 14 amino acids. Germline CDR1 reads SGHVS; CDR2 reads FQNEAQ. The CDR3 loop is CASSPGTSSDTQYF. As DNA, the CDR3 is TGTGCCAGCAGCCCGGGGACTAGCTCAGATACGCAGTATTTT.

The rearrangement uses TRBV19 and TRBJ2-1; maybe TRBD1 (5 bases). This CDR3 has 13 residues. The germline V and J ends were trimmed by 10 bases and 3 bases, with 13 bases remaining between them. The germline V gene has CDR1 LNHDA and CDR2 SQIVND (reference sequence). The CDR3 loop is CATEDTNYNEQFF. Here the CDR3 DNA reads TGTGCCACCGAGGACACGAACTACAATGAGCAGTTCTTC.

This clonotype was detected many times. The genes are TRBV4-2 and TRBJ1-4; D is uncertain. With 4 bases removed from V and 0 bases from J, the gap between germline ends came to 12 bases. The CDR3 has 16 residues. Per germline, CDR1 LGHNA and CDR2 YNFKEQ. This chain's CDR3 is CASSPGSTATNEKLFF. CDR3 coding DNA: TGTGCCAGCAGCCCCGGGTCTACCGCAACTAATGAAAAACTGTTTTTT.

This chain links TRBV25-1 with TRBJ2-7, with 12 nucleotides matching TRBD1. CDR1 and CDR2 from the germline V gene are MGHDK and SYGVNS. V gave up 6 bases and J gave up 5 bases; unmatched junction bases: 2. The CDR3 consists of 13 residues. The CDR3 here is CASRGTGGHEQYF. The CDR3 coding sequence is TGTGCCAGCAGGGGGACAGGGGGCCACGAGCAGTACTTC.

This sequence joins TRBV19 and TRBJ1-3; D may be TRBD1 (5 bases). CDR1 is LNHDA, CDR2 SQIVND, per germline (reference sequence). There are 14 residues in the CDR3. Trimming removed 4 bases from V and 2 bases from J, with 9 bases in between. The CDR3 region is CASSTPGAGNTIYF. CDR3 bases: TGTGCCAGTAGTACCCCGGGGGCTGGAAACACCATATATTTT.

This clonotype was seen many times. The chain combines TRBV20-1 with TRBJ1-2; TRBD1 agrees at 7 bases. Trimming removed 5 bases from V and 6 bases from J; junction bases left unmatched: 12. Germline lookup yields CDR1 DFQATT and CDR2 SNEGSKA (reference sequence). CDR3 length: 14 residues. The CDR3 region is CSARRQGLRDGYTF. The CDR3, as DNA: TGCAGTGCTCGTCGACAGGGTTTAAGGGATGGCTACACCTTC.

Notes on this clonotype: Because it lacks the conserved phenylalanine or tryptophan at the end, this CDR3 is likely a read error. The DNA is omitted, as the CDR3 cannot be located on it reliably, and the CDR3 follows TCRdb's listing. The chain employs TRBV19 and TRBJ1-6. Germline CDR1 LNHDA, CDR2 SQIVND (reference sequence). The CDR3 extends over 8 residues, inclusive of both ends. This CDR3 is CASRVTDS.

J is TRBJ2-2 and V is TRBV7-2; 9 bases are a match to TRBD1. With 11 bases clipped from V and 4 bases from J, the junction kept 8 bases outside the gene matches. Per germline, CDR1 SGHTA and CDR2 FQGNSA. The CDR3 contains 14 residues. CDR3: CACTGQGRTGELFF. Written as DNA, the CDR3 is TGTGCCTGTACGGGACAGGGTCGCACCGGGGAGCTGTTTTTT.

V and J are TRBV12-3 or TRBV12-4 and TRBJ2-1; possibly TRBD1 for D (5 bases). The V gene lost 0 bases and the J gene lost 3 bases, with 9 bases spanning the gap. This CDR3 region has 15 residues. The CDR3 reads CASSLAGVGYNEQFF. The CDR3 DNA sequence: TGTGCCAGCAGTTTAGCAGGGGTCGGCTACAATGAGCAGTTCTTC.

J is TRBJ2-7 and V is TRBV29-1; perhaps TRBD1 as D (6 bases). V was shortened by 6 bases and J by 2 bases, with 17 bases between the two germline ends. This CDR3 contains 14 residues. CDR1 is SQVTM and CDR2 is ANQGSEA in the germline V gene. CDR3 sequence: CSVVDSRGPYEQYF. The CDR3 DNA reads TGCAGCGTAGTGGACAGTCGAGGTCCCTACGAGCAGTACTTC.